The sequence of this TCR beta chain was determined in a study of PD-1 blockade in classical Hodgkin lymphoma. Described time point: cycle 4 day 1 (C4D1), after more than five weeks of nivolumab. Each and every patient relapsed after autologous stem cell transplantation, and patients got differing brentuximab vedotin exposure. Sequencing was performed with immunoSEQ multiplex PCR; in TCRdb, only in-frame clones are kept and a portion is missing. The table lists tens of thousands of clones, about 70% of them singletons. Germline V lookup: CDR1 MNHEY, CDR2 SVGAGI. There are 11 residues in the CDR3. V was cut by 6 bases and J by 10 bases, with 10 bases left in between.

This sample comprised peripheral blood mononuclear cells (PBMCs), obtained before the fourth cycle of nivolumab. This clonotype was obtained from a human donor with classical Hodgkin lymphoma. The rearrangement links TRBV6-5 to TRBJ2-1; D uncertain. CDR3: CASRTLSEQFF. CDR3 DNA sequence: TGTGCCAGCAGGACACTATCCGAGCAGTTCTTC.